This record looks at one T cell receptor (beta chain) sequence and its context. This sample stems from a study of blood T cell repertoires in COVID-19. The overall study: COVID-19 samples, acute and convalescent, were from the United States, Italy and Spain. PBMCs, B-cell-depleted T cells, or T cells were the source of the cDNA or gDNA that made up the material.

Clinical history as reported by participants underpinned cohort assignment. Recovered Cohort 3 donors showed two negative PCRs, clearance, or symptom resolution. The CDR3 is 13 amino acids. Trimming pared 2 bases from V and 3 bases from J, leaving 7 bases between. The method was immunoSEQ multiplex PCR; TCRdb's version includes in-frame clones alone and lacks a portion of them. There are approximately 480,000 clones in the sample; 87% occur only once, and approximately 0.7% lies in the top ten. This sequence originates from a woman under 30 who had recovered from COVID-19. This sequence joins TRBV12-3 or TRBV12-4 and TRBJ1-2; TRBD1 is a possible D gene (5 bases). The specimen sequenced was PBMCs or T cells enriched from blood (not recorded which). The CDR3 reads CASSLSGYYGYTF. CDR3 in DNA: TGTGCCAGCAGTTTATCAGGGTACTATGGCTACACCTTC.